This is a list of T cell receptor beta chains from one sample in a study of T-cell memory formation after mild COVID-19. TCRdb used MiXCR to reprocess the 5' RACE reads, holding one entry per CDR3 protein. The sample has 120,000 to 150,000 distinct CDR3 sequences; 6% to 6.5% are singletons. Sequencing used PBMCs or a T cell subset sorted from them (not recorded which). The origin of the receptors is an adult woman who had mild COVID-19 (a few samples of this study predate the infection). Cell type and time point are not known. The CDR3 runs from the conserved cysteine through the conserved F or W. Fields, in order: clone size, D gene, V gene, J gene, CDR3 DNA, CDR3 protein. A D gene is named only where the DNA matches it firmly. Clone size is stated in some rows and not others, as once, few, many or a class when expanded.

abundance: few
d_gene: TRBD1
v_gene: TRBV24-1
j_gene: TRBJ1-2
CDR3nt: TGTGCCACCAGTGACCCGTCGGGACAGACTGGCTACACCTTC
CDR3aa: CATSDPSGQTGYTF

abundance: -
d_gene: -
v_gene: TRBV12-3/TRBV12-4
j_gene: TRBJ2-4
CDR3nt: TGTGCCAGCAGTCGGAACAATCAGGGACAGTACTTC
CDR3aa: CASSRNNQGQYF

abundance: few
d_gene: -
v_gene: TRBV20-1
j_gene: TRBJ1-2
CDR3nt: TGCAGTGCTACGGGGGGAAACTCGCAATCCTATGGCTACACCTTC
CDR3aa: CSATGGNSQSYGYTF

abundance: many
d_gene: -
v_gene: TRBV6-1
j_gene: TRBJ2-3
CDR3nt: TGTGCCAGCAGTGAAAGGGGCCGTAGAGGGTCGGCAGATACGCAGTATTTT
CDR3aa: CASSERGRRGSADTQYF

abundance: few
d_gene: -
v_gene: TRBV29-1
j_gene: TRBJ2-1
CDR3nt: TGCAGCGTTGAAAAGGGAGTAAATGAGCAGTTCTTC
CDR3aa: CSVEKGVNEQFF

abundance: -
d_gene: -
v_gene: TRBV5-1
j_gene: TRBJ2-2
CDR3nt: TGCGCCAGCAGCTTGATGGTTGGCGACACCGGGGAGCTGTTTTTT
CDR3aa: CASSLMVGDTGELFF

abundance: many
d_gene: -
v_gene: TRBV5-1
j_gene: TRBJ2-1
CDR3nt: TGCGCCAGCAGCTTGTTTCAGGACAATGAGCAGTTCTTC
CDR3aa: CASSLFQDNEQFF

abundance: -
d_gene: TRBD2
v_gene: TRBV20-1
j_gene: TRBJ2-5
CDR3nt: TGCAGTGCTGAACGACTAGCGGGAGTCACAGAGACCCAGTACTTC
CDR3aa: CSAERLAGVTETQYF

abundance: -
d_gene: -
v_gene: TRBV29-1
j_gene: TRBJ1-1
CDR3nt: TGCAGCGCCCGGACTGCAGCGGGGACTGAAGCTTTCTTT
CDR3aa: CSARTAAGTEAFF

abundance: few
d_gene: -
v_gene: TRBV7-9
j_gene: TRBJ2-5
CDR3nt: TGTGCCAGCAGCTTAGAGGCAGGGGAGTGGGAGACCCAGTACTTC
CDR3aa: CASSLEAGEWETQYF

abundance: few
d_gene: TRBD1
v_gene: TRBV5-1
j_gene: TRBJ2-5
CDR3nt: TGCGCCAGCAGCAGAGGGACAGGGGGCAAACAAGAGACCCAGTACTTC
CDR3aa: CASSRGTGGKQETQYF

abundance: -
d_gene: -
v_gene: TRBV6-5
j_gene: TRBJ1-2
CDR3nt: TGTGCCAGCACCACGACTTGGGGGAGGTCTGTTGGCTACACCTTC
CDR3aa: CASTTTWGRSVGYTF

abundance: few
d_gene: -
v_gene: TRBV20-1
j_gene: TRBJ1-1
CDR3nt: TGCAGTATTGGAGACGGACCTAACACTGAAGCTTTCTTT
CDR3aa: CSIGDGPNTEAFF

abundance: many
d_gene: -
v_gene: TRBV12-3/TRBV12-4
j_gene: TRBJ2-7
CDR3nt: TGTGCCAGCAGTTTCGGGGGTCAGCAGTACTTC
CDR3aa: CASSFGGQQYF

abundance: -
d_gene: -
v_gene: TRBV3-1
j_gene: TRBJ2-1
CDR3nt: TGTGCCAGCAGCCAAGGGTTCTGGAGGTCGCCCAATGAGCAGTTCTTC
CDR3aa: CASSQGFWRSPNEQFF

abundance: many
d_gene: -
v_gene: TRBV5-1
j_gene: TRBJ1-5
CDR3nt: TGCGCCAGCAGCTTGGGAAATAGCAATCAGCCCCAGCATTTT
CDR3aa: CASSLGNSNQPQHF

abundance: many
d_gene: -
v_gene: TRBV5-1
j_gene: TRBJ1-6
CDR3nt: TGCGCCAGCAGCCGGGACGGGAATTCACCCCTCCACTTT
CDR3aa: CASSRDGNSPLHF

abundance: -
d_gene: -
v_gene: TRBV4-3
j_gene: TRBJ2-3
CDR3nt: TGCGCCAGCAGCCAAGATATAGGAGCTTTCCCAGATACGCAGTATTTT
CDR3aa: CASSQDIGAFPDTQYF

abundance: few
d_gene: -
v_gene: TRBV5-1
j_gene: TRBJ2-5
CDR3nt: TGCGCCAGCAGCTTGGTCGGTGGGGGAGTAGTAGAGACCCAGTACTTC
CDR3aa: CASSLVGGGVVETQYF

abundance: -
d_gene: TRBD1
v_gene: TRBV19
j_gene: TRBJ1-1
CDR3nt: TGTGCCAGTAGTATCGGGGACAGGGTGGGCACTGAAGCTTTCTTT
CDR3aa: CASSIGDRVGTEAFF

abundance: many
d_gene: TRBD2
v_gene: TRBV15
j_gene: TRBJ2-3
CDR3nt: TGTGCCACCAGCTGGGGTCGGGGGGATGATACGCAGTATTTT
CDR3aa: CATSWGRGDDTQYF

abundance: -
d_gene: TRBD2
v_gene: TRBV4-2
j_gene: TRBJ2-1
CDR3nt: TGTGCCAGCAGCCAAGATGGGACTAGCGGGAGGAATGAGCAGTTCTTC
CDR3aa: CASSQDGTSGRNEQFF

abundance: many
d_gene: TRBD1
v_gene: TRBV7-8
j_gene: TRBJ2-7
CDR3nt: TGTGCCAGCAGTCTAGTAATTACTCCGACAGGGGGCTCCTACGAGCAGTACTTC
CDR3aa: CASSLVITPTGGSYEQYF

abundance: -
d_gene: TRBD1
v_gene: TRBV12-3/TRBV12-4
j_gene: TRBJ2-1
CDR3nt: TGTGCCAGCAATCCACAGGGGACGGATGAGCAGTTCTTC
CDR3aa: CASNPQGTDEQFF

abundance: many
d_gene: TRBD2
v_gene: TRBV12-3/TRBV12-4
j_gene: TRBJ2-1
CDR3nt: TGTGCCAGCAGTTTGGGGCGGGGGTACAATGAGCAGTTCTTC
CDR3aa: CASSLGRGYNEQFF

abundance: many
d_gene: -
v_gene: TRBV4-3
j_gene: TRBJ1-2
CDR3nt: TGCGCCAGCAGCCAAGATATAAGTAGTGGCTACACCTTC
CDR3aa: CASSQDISSGYTF

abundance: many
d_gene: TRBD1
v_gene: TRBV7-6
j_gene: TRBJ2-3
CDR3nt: TGTGCCAGCAGCCCGCTGGGACAGGGGGCGAAGGCAGATACGCAGTATTTT
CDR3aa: CASSPLGQGAKADTQYF

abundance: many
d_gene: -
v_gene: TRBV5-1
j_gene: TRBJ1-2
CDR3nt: TGCGCCAGCAGCTTGGTGGCGAGTGGCTACACCTTC
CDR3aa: CASSLVASGYTF

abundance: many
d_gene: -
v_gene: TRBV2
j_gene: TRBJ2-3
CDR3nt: TGTGCCAGCAGTGAAGCTAGGCTCGATAGGGGTACGCAGTATTTT
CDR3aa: CASSEARLDRGTQYF

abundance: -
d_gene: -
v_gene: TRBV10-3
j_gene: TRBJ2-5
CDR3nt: TGTGCCATCAGTGAATATGGGACCGAGCGAGAGACCCAGTACTTC
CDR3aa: CAISEYGTERETQYF

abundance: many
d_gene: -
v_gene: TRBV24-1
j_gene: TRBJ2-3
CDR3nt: TGTGCCACCAGTGATCCGGGTAGGGATACGCAGTATTTT
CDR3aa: CATSDPGRDTQYF

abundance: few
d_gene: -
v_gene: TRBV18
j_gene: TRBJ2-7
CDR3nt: TGTGCCAGCTCAGTAGCGGACGGCGGGGTCGGCGAGCAGTACTTC
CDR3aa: CASSVADGGVGEQYF

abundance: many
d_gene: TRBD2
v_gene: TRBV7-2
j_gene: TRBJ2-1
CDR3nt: TGTGCCAGCAGCTCAGCGTCCCTTAGCGGGAGGGCCAATGAGCAGTTCTTC
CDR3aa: CASSSASLSGRANEQFF

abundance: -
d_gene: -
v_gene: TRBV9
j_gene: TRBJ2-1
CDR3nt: TGTGCCAGCAGCGTAGGTGAACCTCCCGCCTCCAGCGAGCAGTTCTTC
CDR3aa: CASSVGEPPASSEQFF

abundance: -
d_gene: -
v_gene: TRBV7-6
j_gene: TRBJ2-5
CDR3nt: TGTGCCAGCAGCTTAGGGGGAACAGGGTCGCGGACAAGATGGACCCAGTACTTC
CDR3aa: CASSLGGTGSRTRWTQYF

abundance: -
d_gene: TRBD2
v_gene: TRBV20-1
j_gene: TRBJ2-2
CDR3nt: TGCAGTGCCCAGGCGGGGGGACTCGGGGAGCTGTTTTTT
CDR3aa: CSAQAGGLGELFF

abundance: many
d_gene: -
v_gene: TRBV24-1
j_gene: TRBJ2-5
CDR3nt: TGTGCCACCAGTGATTCTCTAGCAAGAGAGACCCAGTACTTC
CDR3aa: CATSDSLARETQYF

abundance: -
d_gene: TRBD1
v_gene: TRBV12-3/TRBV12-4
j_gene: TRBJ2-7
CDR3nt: TGTGCCAGCAGTTGGGACAGGGAATTGCAGTACTTC
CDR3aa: CASSWDRELQYF

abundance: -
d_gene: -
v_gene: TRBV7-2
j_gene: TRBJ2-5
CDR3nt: TGTGCCAGCAGCTTAGGGTCGGGAGTTTACCAAGAGACCCGGTACTTC
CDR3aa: CASSLGSGVYQETRYF

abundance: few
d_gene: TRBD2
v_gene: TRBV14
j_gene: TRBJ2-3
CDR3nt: TGTGCCAGCAGCCATTTAGCGGGAGAGGAAGATACGCAGTATTTT
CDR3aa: CASSHLAGEEDTQYF

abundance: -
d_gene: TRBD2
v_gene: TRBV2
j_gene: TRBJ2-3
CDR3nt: TGTGCCAGCAGTGAACTGACTAGCGGCACAGATACGCAGTATTTT
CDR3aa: CASSELTSGTDTQYF

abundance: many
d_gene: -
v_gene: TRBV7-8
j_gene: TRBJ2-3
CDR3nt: TGTGCCAGCAGCTCATATGGGGCAGGACTCACAGATACGCAGTATTTT
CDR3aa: CASSSYGAGLTDTQYF

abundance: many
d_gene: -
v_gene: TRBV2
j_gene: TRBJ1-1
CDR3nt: TGTGCCAGCATCACGGACGGAAACACTGAAGCTTTCTTT
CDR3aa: CASITDGNTEAFF

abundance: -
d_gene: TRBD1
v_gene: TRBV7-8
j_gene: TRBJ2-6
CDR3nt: TGTGCCAGCAGCCCCCGGGACAGGGGCTCTGGGGCCAACGTCCTGACTTTC
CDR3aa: CASSPRDRGSGANVLTF

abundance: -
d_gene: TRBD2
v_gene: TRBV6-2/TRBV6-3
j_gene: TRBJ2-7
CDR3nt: TGTGCCAGCAGTTACCAGTCTAGCGGGGGTTCCTACGAGCAGTACTTC
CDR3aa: CASSYQSSGGSYEQYF

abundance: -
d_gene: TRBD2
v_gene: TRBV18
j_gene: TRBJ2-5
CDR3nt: TGTGCCAGCGCTAGCGGGATCCAAGAGACCCAGTACTTC
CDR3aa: CASASGIQETQYF

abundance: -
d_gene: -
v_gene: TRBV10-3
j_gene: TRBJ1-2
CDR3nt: TGTGCCATCAGTGGGAATTACAGGGACGGCTATGGCTACACCTTC
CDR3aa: CAISGNYRDGYGYTF

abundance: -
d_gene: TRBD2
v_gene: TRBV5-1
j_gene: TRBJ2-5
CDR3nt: TGCGCCAGCAGCTTGGATCGAGCGGGGGCGGAGACCCAGTACTTC
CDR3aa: CASSLDRAGAETQYF